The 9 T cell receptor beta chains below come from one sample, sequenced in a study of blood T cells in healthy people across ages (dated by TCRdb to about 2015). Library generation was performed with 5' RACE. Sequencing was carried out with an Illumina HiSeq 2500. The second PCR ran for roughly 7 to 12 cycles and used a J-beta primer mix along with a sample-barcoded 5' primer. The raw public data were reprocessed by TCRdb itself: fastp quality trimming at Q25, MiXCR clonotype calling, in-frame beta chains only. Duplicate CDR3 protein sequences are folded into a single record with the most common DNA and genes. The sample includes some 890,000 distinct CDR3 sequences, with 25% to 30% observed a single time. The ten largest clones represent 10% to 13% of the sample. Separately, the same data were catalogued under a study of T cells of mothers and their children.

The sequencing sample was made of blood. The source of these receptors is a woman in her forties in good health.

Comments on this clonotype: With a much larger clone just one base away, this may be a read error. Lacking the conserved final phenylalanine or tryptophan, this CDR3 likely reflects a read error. CDR3 in DNA: TGCAGCGTTGCGGCAGGTCAAGAGACCCAGTACTAC. This codes for CSVAAGQETQYY. The chain joins TRBV29-1 to TRBJ2-5, with D hard to call. The V gene lost 4 bases and the J gene lost 2 bases, with 8 bases spanning the gap. CDR1 SQVTM and CDR2 ANQGSEA come from the germline V gene. The CDR3 length is 12 residues.

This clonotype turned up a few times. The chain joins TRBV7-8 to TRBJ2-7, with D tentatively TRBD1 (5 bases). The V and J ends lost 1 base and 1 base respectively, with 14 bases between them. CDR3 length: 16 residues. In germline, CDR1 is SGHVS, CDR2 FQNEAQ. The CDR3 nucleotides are TGTGCCAGCAGCTTAGTCCTTGGGGCCGGATCCTACGAGCAGTACTTC. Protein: CASSLVLGAGSYEQYF.

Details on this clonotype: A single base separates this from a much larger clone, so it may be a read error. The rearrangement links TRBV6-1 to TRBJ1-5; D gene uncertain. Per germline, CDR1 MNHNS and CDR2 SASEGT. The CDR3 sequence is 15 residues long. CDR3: CAGSDHGLGNQPQHF. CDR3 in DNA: TGTGCCGGCAGTGATCATGGGCTTGGCAATCAGCCCCAGCATTTT.

The CDR3 is CASSQGRKLRKNKQYF. Written as DNA, the CDR3 is TGCGCCAGCAGCCAAGGAAGAAAGCTAAGGAAGAACAAGCAGTACTTC. The V gene is TRBV4-3, the J gene TRBJ2-7; D call uncertain. Trimming removed 1 base from V and 8 bases from J, with 21 bases in between. CDR1 and CDR2 from the germline V gene are LGHNA and YSLEER. The CDR3 runs to 16 residues.

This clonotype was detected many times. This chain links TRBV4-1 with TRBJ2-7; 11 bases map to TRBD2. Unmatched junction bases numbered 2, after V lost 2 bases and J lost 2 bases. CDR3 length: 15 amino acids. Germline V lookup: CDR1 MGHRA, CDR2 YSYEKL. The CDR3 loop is CASSQPTSGAYEQYF. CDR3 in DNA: TGCGCCAGCAGCCAACCGACTAGCGGGGCCTACGAGCAGTACTTC.

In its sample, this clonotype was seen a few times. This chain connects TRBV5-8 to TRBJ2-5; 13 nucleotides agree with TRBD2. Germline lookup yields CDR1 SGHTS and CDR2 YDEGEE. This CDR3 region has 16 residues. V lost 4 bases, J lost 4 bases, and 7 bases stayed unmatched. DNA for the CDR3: TGTGCCAGCAGCCCCGGGACTAGCGGGGAGGGAGAGACCCAGTACTTC. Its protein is CASSPGTSGEGETQYF.

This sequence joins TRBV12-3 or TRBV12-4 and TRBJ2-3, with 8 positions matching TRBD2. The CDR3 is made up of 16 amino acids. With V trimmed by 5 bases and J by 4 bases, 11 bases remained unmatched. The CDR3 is CASSPLSGVRADTQYF. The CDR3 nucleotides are TGTGCCAGCAGTCCCCTTAGCGGGGTCAGAGCAGATACGCAGTATTTT.

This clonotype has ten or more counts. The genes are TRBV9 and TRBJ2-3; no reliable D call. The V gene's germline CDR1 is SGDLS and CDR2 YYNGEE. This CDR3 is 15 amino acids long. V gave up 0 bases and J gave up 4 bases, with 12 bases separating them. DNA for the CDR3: TGTGCCAGCAGCGTAGAGTTGGGTAACTCAGATACGCAGTATTTT. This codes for CASSVELGNSDTQYF. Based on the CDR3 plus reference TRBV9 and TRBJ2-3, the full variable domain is DSGVTQTPKHLITATGQRVTLRCSPRSGDLSVYWYQQSLDQGLQFLIQYYNGEERAKGNILERFSAQQFPDLHSELNLSSLELGDSALYFCASSVELGNSDTQYFGPGTRLTVL.

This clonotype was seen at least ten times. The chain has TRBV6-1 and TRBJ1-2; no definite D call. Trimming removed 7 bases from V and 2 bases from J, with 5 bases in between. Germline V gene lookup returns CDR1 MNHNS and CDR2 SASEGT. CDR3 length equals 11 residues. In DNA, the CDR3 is TGTGCCAGCAAAACGAACTATGGCTACACCTTC. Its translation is CASKTNYGYTF.